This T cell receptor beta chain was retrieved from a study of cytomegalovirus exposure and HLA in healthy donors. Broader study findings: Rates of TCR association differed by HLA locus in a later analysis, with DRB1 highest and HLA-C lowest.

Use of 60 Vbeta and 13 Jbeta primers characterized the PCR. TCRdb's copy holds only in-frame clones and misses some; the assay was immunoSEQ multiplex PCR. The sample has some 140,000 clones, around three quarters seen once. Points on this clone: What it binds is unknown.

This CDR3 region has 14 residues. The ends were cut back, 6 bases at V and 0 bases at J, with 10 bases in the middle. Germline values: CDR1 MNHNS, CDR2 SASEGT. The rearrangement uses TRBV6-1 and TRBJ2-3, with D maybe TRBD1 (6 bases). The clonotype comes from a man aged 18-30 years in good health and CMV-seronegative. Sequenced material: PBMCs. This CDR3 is CASSRTASTDTQYF. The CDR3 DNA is TGTGCCAGCAGCCGGACAGCGAGCACAGATACGCAGTATTTT.